Each of the 27 T cell receptor beta chains below was sequenced from the same sample in a study of T cells in Graves' hyperthyroidism and ophthalmopathy. It was RNA transcripts that yielded the amplified TCR beta CDR3 regions. During a first-round RT-PCR of the TCR CDR3, the HTBI primer set was used. TCRdb re-called the multiplex PCR reads with MiXCR, one entry per CDR3 protein. Counted here are more than 300,000 distinct CDR3 sequences, around 18% occurring once; the ten biggest clones make up 35% to 45%. Sequenced input: blood. All receptors come from a young man with Graves' ophthalmopathy.

This clonotype came up once. V and J are TRBV29-1 and TRBJ1-3; D perhaps matches TRBD1 (6 bases). The CDR3 has 15 residues. Germline CDR1 reads SQVTM; CDR2 reads ANQGSEA. V dropped 3 bases and J dropped 0 bases, with 12 bases sitting between them. The CDR3 reads CSVDGRGHSGNTIYF. In DNA form, the CDR3 reads TGCAGCGTTGATGGTCGGGGGCACTCTGGAAACACCATATATTTT.

This clonotype turned up a few times. This chain uses TRBV19 with TRBJ1-5; 10 positions agree with TRBD1. Trimming at V came to 4 bases and at J to 5 bases, leaving 5 bases not matched to a gene. Germline V CDR1 and CDR2: LNHDA, SQIVND (reference sequence). CDR3 length: 15 amino acids. The CDR3 sequence is CASSRTGTGDQPQHF. Written as DNA, the CDR3 is TGTGCCAGTAGTAGGACCGGGACAGGGGATCAGCCCCAGCATTTT.

The J gene is TRBJ1-1, the V gene TRBV6-1; TRBD1 is a possible D gene (5 bases). Trimming took off 8 bases at V and 2 bases at J, with 18 bases between the two ends. The germline CDR1 and CDR2 sequences are MNHNS and SASEGT. The CDR3 spans 15 residues. CDR3 region: CASRTGGVKNTEAFF. CDR3 sequence (DNA): TGTGCCAGCCGCACCGGGGGGGTCAAAAACACTGAAGCTTTCTTT.

This clonotype was observed many times. V and J are TRBV2 and TRBJ2-2; TRBD2 matches 9 bases. The V gene end was trimmed by 2 bases and the J gene end by 4 bases; junction bases not matched to a gene: 8. The CDR3 loop spans 17 amino acids. The V gene's germline CDR1 is SNHLY and CDR2 FYNNEI. CDR3 nucleotide sequence: TGTGCCAGCAGTGAATCGGGCCTAGCGGGGCTCACCGGGGAGCTGTTTTTT. Translating gives CASSESGLAGLTGELFF.

The table lists this clonotype with many counts. The rearrangement joins TRBV9 to TRBJ1-1, with unresolved D. Trimming cost V 0 bases and J 4 bases, with 7 bases left between them. CDR1 and CDR2 (germline): SGDLS, YYNGEE. This CDR3 has 13 amino acids. CDR3 DNA sequence: TGTGCCAGCAGCGTAGGGTACGGCACTGAAGCTTTCTTT. This gives the protein CASSVGYGTEAFF.

V usage is TRBV12-3 or TRBV12-4 and J usage is TRBJ1-1; TRBD1 aligns across 8 bases. V lost 6 bases and J lost 10; bases outside the gene matches: 7. The CDR3 is 12 residues long. In nucleotides, the CDR3 is TGTGCCAGCAGACCCGGACAGGGCCTAGCTTTCTTT. It translates to CASRPGQGLAFF.

This clonotype was detected many times. As DNA, the CDR3 is TGTGCCAGCACTAGGGAGCCCAATCAGCCCCAGCATTTT. Protein: CASTREPNQPQHF. The chain uses TRBV7-9 and TRBJ1-5; D ambiguous. Trimming removed 7 bases from V and 3 bases from J, with 10 bases in between. CDR1 is SEHNR, CDR2 FQNEAQ, per germline (reference sequence). The CDR3 covers 13 residues.

This clonotype occurred a few times. V and J are TRBV6-1 and TRBJ1-2, with D possibly TRBD1 on 6 matching bases. Trimming cost V 4 bases and J 4 bases, with 10 bases left between them. The CDR3 runs 13 residues. CDR1 is MNHNS and CDR2 is SASEGT in the germline V gene. In DNA form, the CDR3 reads TGTGCCAGCAGTGTCGGACAGAGCTATGGCTACACCTTC. It codes for CASSVGQSYGYTF.

On this clonotype: One end of the junction is discordant with germline, which a read error may explain. This chain connects TRBV5-8 to TRBJ2-5; D may match TRBD1 or TRBD2 (5 bases each). Germline V gives CDR1 SGHTS, CDR2 YDEGEE. This CDR3 contains 11 residues. Here the CDR3 DNA reads TGTGCCAGCAGCTGGGGGACCGGGGTGGACTTC. This codes for CASSWGTGVDF.

This chain links TRBV11-3 with TRBJ2-5; the match to TRBD2 covers 10 bases. The germline gives CDR1 SGHNT, CDR2 YENEEA. The CDR3 runs 17 residues. The J segment lost 5 bases and the V segment lost 8 bases, leaving 17 bases of the junction unmatched. The CDR3 protein is CASQHWLAGEERETQYF. Written as DNA, the CDR3 is TGTGCCAGCCAGCATTGGCTAGCGGGAGAAGAGAGGGAGACCCAGTACTTC.

The chain links TRBV6-1 to TRBJ2-2, with 8 bases fitting TRBD2. This CDR3 comprises 14 residues. The trim removed 5 bases at V and 7 bases at J, leaving 6 bases unmatched. In germline, CDR1 is MNHNS, CDR2 SASEGT. CDR3 bases: TGTGCCAGCAGTTTTGGTAGCGGGGACGGGGAGCTGTTTTTT. It yields the protein CASSFGSGDGELFF.

This clonotype was counted many times. The chain uses TRBV7-9 and TRBJ2-5; D is unclear. This CDR3 is built from 13 residues. V dropped 5 bases and J dropped 7 bases, with 14 bases sitting between them. CDR1 is SEHNR, CDR2 FQNEAQ, per germline (reference sequence). As DNA, the CDR3 is TGTGCCAGCAGCCCAGAAGAGACGGTGACCCAGTACTTC. The encoded protein is CASSPEETVTQYF.

As to this clonotype: One end of the junction does not line up with germline, which may come from a read error. The chain uses TRBV12-3 or TRBV12-4 and TRBJ1-5; tentative D call: TRBD1 (6 bases). CDR3 length: 14 amino acids. In DNA form, the CDR3 reads TGTGCCGGCAGTGGGACAAGCATAAATCAGCCCCAGCATTTT. Protein product: CAGSGTSINQPQHF.

This clonotype was seen repeatedly, ten times or more. This chain links TRBV5-1 with TRBJ1-4; no firm D call. V lost 2 bases and J lost 0, with 11 bases in between. The CDR3 runs to 16 residues. Per germline, CDR1 SGHRS and CDR2 YFSETQ. CDR3 amino acids: CASSLSDPATNEKLFF. CDR3 nucleotides: TGCGCCAGCAGCTTATCAGATCCTGCAACTAATGAAAAACTGTTTTTT.

CDR3 sequence: CASSRPGLAGGRVGELFF. As DNA, the CDR3 is TGTGCCAGCAGCCGACCGGGACTAGCGGGGGGGCGTGTCGGGGAGCTGTTTTTT. The gene calls are TRBV3-1 and TRBJ2-2, with 16 bases fitting TRBD2. V trimming: 4 bases; J trimming: 7 bases; junction bases outside the gene matches: 9. Looked up from germline, CDR1 is LGHDT and CDR2 is YNNKEL (reference sequence). The CDR3 spans 18 residues. The full variable domain, with the rest looked up from reference TRBV3-1 and TRBJ2-2, is DTAVSQTPKYLVTQMGNDKSIKCEQNLGHDTMYWYKQDSKKFLKIMFSYNNKELIINETVPNRFSPKSPDKAHLNLHINSLELGDSAVYFCASSRPGLAGGRVGELFFGEGSRLTVL.

Of note for this clonotype: Just one base apart from a much larger clone, this may be a read error. The rearrangement uses TRBV4-2 and TRBJ2-1; D perhaps matches TRBD2 (7 bases). CDR3 length equals 15 residues. Germline V gene lookup returns CDR1 LGHNA and CDR2 YNFKEQ. The CDR3 DNA sequence: TGTGCCAGCAGCGAAGAGGGGGGGGCCTACAATGAGCGGTTCTTC. Its protein product is CASSEEGGAYNERFF.

Turning to this clonotype: This clone may be a read error of a much larger clone one base away. This chain links TRBV5-1 with TRBJ2-3, with unresolved D. The germline V gene encodes CDR1 SGHRS and CDR2 YFSETQ. The CDR3 totals 15 residues. The DNA of the CDR3 is TGCGTCAGCAGCTTGTATGGTGGTGACCCAGATACGCAGTATTTT. As protein: CVSSLYGGDPDTQYF.

Comments on this clonotype: A read error may produce the germline difference seen at one junction end. The chain is built from TRBV5-1 and TRBJ1-4, with D perhaps TRBD1 (5 bases). The CDR3 has 18 amino acids. Germline loops: CDR1 SGHRS, CDR2 YFSETQ. The CDR3 here is CASSLGGLTVATNEKLFF. For the CDR3, the DNA is TGTGCCAGCAGCTTGGGGGGACTGACGGTTGCAACTAATGAAAAACTGTTTTTT.

The V gene is TRBV3-1, the J gene TRBJ1-1; D perhaps matches TRBD1 (5 bases). The length of the CDR3 is 12 residues. The V gene lost 5 bases and the J gene lost 7 bases, with 11 bases spanning the gap. Germline CDR1 LGHDT, CDR2 YNNKEL (reference sequence). CDR3 region: CASSGGGGEAFF. DNA of the CDR3: TGTGCCAGCAGCGGCGGGGGGGGTGAAGCTTTCTTT.

The chain has TRBV7-9 and TRBJ2-1; 10 bases agree with TRBD1. Germline V lookup: CDR1 SEHNR, CDR2 FQNEAQ (reference sequence). The J segment lost 2 bases and the V segment lost 4 bases, leaving 11 bases of the junction unmatched. This CDR3 region has 18 residues. The CDR3 sequence is CASSSGTGEGGTYNEQFF. CDR3 sequence (DNA): TGTGCCAGCAGCTCCGGGACAGGGGAAGGAGGGACCTACAATGAGCAGTTCTTC.

This clonotype was seen a few times. The V call is TRBV19, the J call TRBJ1-2, with 12 bases identical to TRBD1. Germline V gene data show CDR1 as LNHDA and CDR2 as SQIVND (reference sequence). J lost 7 bases, V lost 5 bases, and 2 bases had no gene match. The CDR3 loop spans 13 amino acids. The CDR3 loop is CASSAGQGAGYTF. CDR3 bases: TGTGCCAGTAGTGCGGGACAGGGGGCTGGCTACACCTTC.

This sequence joins TRBV10-3 and TRBJ2-5; 8 bases align to TRBD1. The trim removed 0 bases at V and 4 bases at J, leaving 1 base unmatched. The germline gives CDR1 ENHRY, CDR2 SYGVKD. CDR3 length: 14 residues. CDR3 protein: CAISESTGGETQYF. In nucleotides, the CDR3 is TGTGCCATCAGTGAGTCAACAGGGGGAGAGACCCAGTACTTC.

This clonotype was seen only a few times. The gene calls are TRBV6-1 and TRBJ1-5, with D possibly TRBD1 on 6 matching bases. V gave up 6 bases and J gave up 0 bases, with 21 bases separating them. Germline CDR1 reads MNHNS; CDR2 reads SASEGT. The CDR3 is made up of 18 amino acids. The CDR3 sequence: CASSQTGPFSYSNQPQHF. The CDR3 nucleotides are TGTGCCAGCAGCCAAACAGGGCCCTTCAGTTATAGCAATCAGCCCCAGCATTTT.

The chain employs TRBV19 and TRBJ1-5, with unresolved D. V lost 1 base to trimming and J lost 6 bases, with 7 bases between them. Germline assignment: CDR1 LNHDA and CDR2 SQIVND (reference sequence). The length of the CDR3 is 13 residues. CDR3 DNA sequence: TGTGCCAGTAGTATAGTTGGGAGTCAGCCCCAGCATTTT. Encoded protein: CASSIVGSQPQHF.

The J gene is TRBJ1-2, the V gene TRBV4-1; D gene ambiguous. The CDR3 consists of 13 residues. V lost 7 bases and J lost 8, with 17 bases in between. CDR1 is MGHRA, CDR2 YSYEKL, per germline. The CDR3: CASNSYGLGGYTF. In DNA, the CDR3 is TGCGCCAGCAACTCCTACGGTCTCGGAGGCTACACCTTC.

This clonotype was found many times. The chain carries TRBV29-1 and TRBJ1-1; the D gene is possibly TRBD1 (5 bases). V lost 5 bases, J lost 5 bases, and 18 bases lay in between. From germline, CDR1 is SQVTM and CDR2 ANQGSEA. The CDR3 is 14 amino acids. The CDR3 bases are TGCAGCGTTCGAGGTCAGGGTGGGGGGACTGAAGCTTTCTTT. Its protein product is CSVRGQGGGTEAFF.

The chain combines TRBV9 with TRBJ1-2; tentatively, D is TRBD1 (5 bases). The V end lost 4 bases, the J end lost 8 bases, and 18 bases lay between the germline ends. The CDR3 consists of 14 residues. CDR1 SGDLS and CDR2 YYNGEE come from the germline V gene. CDR3 nucleotides: TGTGCCAGCAGCCCCCGACAAGGGGAAGGCGGCTACACCTTC. Encoded protein: CASSPRQGEGGYTF.